This T cell receptor (beta chain) was recorded in a study of T cells in Graves' hyperthyroidism and ophthalmopathy. Study observations and caveats: Ophthalmopathy was identified by the model a median roughly six months ahead of onset.

This clonotype was observed many times. Its cognate antigen is unknown. The ends lost 0 bases at V and 9 bases at J; junction bases unmatched: 8. This CDR3 has 14 amino acids. CDR1 is DFQATT and CDR2 is SNEGSKA in the germline V gene (reference sequence). PBMCs were sourced from less than 12 ml fresh peripheral blood. Amplification of TCR beta CDR3 regions used RNA as the template. TCR CDR3 regions were first amplified by RT-PCR with HTBI primers. TCRdb independently ran MiXCR on the multiplex PCR reads; one entry per CDR3 protein. The profile shows around 250,000 distinct CDR3 sequences, over 15% of them singletons.

The genes are TRBV20-1 and TRBJ2-1, with 7 positions matching TRBD2. What was sequenced was blood. The TCR sequence derives from a woman aged 18 to 35 with Graves' ophthalmopathy. The CDR3 DNA reads as TGCAGTGCTAGAGATCCCGATGGGGGGGGTGAGCAGTTCTTC. Encoded protein: CSARDPDGGGEQFF.